This T cell receptor beta chain was recovered during a study of blood T cell repertoires in COVID-19. Overall study: COVID-19 samples collected from the United States, Italy and Spain covered acute and convalescent phases.

Enrollees, 18 to 89 years old, lived in approximately 25 US areas. Cohort placement rested on clinical history that participants reported themselves. The CDR3 totals 16 residues. The germline gives CDR1 KGHSY, CDR2 FQNENV. Trimming cost V 4 bases and J 6 bases; bases outside gene matches: 9. In the original processing: Nucleated cell number was recorded as an estimate derived from reference gene primer amplification. This table comes from immunoSEQ multiplex PCR, and its TCRdb copy is limited to in-frame clones, with some not included. That table is the source of V, J and clone size, and D and trimming were worked out from the DNA. The data contain around 300,000 clones, about 89% of them seen just once; the ten biggest clones take up about 5%.

Sequencing input: PBMCs or T cells enriched from blood (not recorded which). This TCR was recovered from a woman younger than 45 who had recovered from COVID-19. The chain links TRBV16 to TRBJ1-5, with 10 positions matching TRBD1. DNA for the CDR3: TGTGCCAGCAGCCCGTCAGACAGGGGGCGGGGTCAGCCCCAGCATTTT. It yields the protein CASSPSDRGRGQPQHF. The full variable domain, with the rest looked up from reference TRBV16 and TRBJ1-5, is GEEVAQTPKHLVRGEGQKAKLYCAPIKGHSYVFWYQQVLKNEFKFLISFQNENVFDETGMPKERFSAKCLPNSPCSLEIQATKLEDSAVYFCASSPSDRGRGQPQHFGDGTRLSIL.